The 9 T cell receptor beta chains below all came from one sample that was sequenced in a study of blood T cell repertoires in COVID-19. Clones were read by immunoSEQ multiplex PCR, and TCRdb kept only the in-frame ones, dropping some. This sample has roughly 80,000 clones, with just over 85% found just once. Sequencing was done on a sample of peripheral blood. These receptors came from a woman older than 75 with acute or convalescent COVID-19.

The rearrangement links TRBV4-1 to TRBJ2-1, with 8 bases fitting TRBD2. J gave up 7 bases and V 1 base, and 12 bases lay outside the gene matches. Germline values: CDR1 MGHRA, CDR2 YSYEKL. The CDR3 length is 17 residues. DNA for the CDR3: TGCGCCAGCAGCCAAGTCTGGGTGGCGGGAGGCTCGAATGAGCAGTTCTTC. Residues: CASSQVWVAGGSNEQFF.

The chain joins TRBV7-2 to TRBJ1-1; TRBD1 matches at 8 bases. V was clipped by 1 base and J by 9 bases; unmatched bases: 7. There are 14 residues in the CDR3. The germline CDR1 and CDR2 sequences are SGHTA and FQGNSA. CDR3 sequence: CASSLDGQGLKAFF. As DNA, the CDR3 is TGTGCCAGCAGCTTAGACGGACAGGGCCTTAAAGCTTTCTTT.

This sequence joins TRBV7-8 and TRBJ2-1; 8 nucleotides match TRBD2. Germline values: CDR1 SGHVS, CDR2 FQNEAQ. The CDR3 is 13 residues long. Trimming cost V 6 bases and J 11 bases; bases outside gene matches: 9. CDR3 coding DNA: TGTGCCAGCAGTCCCTTGGCGGGGGGAAAGCAGTTCTTC. Amino acids: CASSPLAGGKQFF.

The genes are TRBV5-1 and TRBJ2-7, with 12 bases that match TRBD1. CDR3 length equals 16 residues. Germline CDR1 reads SGHRS; CDR2 reads YFSETQ. V shed 5 bases, J shed 6 bases, and the junction held 12 bases outside the gene matches. The CDR3 is CASRLTPGTGGSEQYF. CDR3 in DNA: TGCGCCAGCAGGTTGACCCCCGGGACAGGGGGCTCCGAGCAGTACTTC.

This clone was observed once. The chain joins TRBV6-5 to TRBJ2-3; D not certain. Trimming stripped 7 bases from V and 8 bases from J, with 13 bases between. This CDR3 contains 12 residues. Per germline, CDR1 MNHEY and CDR2 SVGAGI. CDR3 amino acids: CASNTPPGTQYF. The CDR3 bases are TGTGCCAGCAATACGCCCCCCGGTACGCAGTATTTT.

The rearrangement joins TRBV5-4 to TRBJ2-5; 8 bases line up with TRBD1. CDR1 is SGHNT, CDR2 YYREEE, per germline (reference sequence). The CDR3 runs 13 residues. The V segment lost 4 bases and the J segment 3 bases; nucleotides outside the gene matches: 2. The CDR3 region is CASSPGQEETQYF. In nucleotides, the CDR3 is TGTGCCAGCAGCCCGGGACAGGAAGAGACCCAGTACTTC.

This clone was seen only a few times. CDR3 amino acids: CASSQAGTGSPLHF. The CDR3 DNA reads TGCGCCAGCAGCCAAGCCGGGACAGGGTCACCCCTCCACTTT. The V call is TRBV4-1, the J call TRBJ1-6, with TRBD1 identical over 9 bases. Germline loops: CDR1 MGHRA, CDR2 YSYEKL. With 1 base clipped from V and 10 bases from J, the junction kept 2 bases outside the gene matches. This CDR3 has 14 amino acids.

The J gene is TRBJ1-6, the V gene TRBV5-6, with 7 nucleotides matching TRBD1. There are 15 residues in the CDR3. The V gene's germline CDR1 is SGHDT and CDR2 YYEEEE. V dropped 2 bases and J dropped 6; count of bases not matched to a gene: 5. This CDR3 is CASSLRGLGNSPLHF. DNA of the CDR3: TGTGCCAGCAGCTTAAGGGGGCTGGGTAATTCACCCCTCCACTTT.

The V call is TRBV7-9, the J call TRBJ2-5; possible D gene TRBD2, 6 bases. CDR1 is SEHNR, CDR2 FQNEAQ, per germline (reference sequence). There are 14 residues in the CDR3. Trimming took off 6 bases at V and 1 base at J, with 12 bases between the two ends. The CDR3 loop is CASSFTGGQETQYF. The CDR3 DNA reads TGTGCCAGCAGTTTTACCGGGGGCCAAGAGACCCAGTACTTC.